Below, 16 T cell receptor beta chains from the same sample are listed, as sequenced in a study of T cell responses to AZD1222 COVID-19 vaccine. Only in-frame clones appear in the TCRdb table, and some are missing; sequencing was by immunoSEQ multiplex PCR. The sample records around 100,000 clones, around nine tenths being singletons. The sample in question was peripheral blood, obtained on day 0 of AZD1222 vaccination. Source of these receptors: an adult in good health.

The sample holds one count of this clone. This chain links TRBV7-2 with TRBJ2-5; 8 nucleotides line up with TRBD1. The CDR3 has 11 residues. Germline V gene data show CDR1 as SGHTA and CDR2 as FQGNSA. DNA of the CDR3: TGTGGGACAGGGCAGGGGGAGACCCAGTACTTC. Translating gives CGTGQGETQYF.

The chain has TRBV3-1 (or the pseudogene TRBV3-2) and TRBJ2-2; 7 bases align to TRBD2. Germline lookup yields CDR1 LGHDT and CDR2 YNNKEL (reference sequence). V dropped 5 bases and J dropped 2; count of bases not matched to a gene: 11. This CDR3 has 17 residues. The CDR3 DNA reads as TGTGCCAGCAGCTCATATCCTGCGGGAGATAACACCGGGGAGCTGTTTTTT. Its translation: CASSSYPAGDNTGELFF.

V and J are TRBV5-4 and TRBJ2-7; TRBD1 agrees at 8 bases. Germline V gene sequence: CDR1 SGHNT, CDR2 YYREEE (reference sequence). CDR3 length: 14 residues. Trimming removed 4 bases from V and 2 bases from J; junction bases left unmatched: 5. DNA of the CDR3: TGTGCCAGCAGCGGGGGACAGGCACCCTACGAGCAGTACTTC. Protein sequence: CASSGGQAPYEQYF.

This chain joins TRBV10-3 and TRBJ1-6; tentative D call: TRBD1 (5 bases). The germline gives CDR1 ENHRY, CDR2 SYGVKD. The CDR3 length is 14 residues. The V and J ends lost 6 bases and 6 bases respectively, with 12 bases between them. In DNA, the CDR3 is TGTGCCATCAGGGGGGACTCGCGTAATTCACCCCTCCACTTT. Translation: CAIRGDSRNSPLHF.

This sequence joins TRBV19 and TRBJ1-2; D might be TRBD1 (5 bases). Per the germline V gene, CDR1 is LNHDA and CDR2 is SQIVND (reference sequence). V was shortened by 5 bases and J by 1 base, with 17 bases between the two germline ends. The CDR3 contains 16 residues. CDR3 sequence reads: CASSQKEGTLNYGYTF. The DNA for the CDR3 is TGTGCCAGTAGTCAAAAAGAAGGGACGCTTAACTATGGCTACACCTTC.

The chain has TRBV19 and TRBJ1-4; the D is unclear. The CDR3 contains 13 residues. Trimming pared 5 bases from V and 5 bases from J, leaving 9 bases between. Germline V gene sequence: CDR1 LNHDA, CDR2 SQIVND (reference sequence). The chain's CDR3 is CASSDQTNEKLFF. The DNA of the CDR3 is TGTGCCAGTAGTGATCAGACGAATGAAAAACTGTTTTTT.

V usage is TRBV4-1 and J usage is TRBJ2-7; 10 nucleotides match TRBD2. The length of the CDR3 is 16 residues. V dropped 4 bases and J dropped 4; count of bases not matched to a gene: 10. Germline V CDR1 and CDR2: MGHRA, YSYEKL. As DNA, the CDR3 is TGCGCCAGCAGCCTCCCCGGGGCTAGCGGGAGTTACGAGCAGTACTTC. Its translation: CASSLPGASGSYEQYF.

The chain employs TRBV24-1 and TRBJ2-3; 8 bases align to TRBD1. Germline-derived CDR1 and CDR2 are KGHDR and SFDVKD. V lost 3 bases, J lost 4 bases, and 5 bases stayed unmatched. This CDR3 region has 15 residues. This chain's CDR3 is CATSDSGQGADTQYF. The CDR3 DNA sequence: TGTGCCACCAGTGATAGCGGACAGGGCGCAGATACGCAGTATTTT.

This clone was detected once. The chain is built from TRBV5-1 and TRBJ2-7; 7 nucleotides align to TRBD2. J lost 3 bases, V lost 8 bases, and 11 bases had no gene match. CDR3 length equals 14 residues. Germline-derived CDR1 and CDR2 are SGHRS and YFSETQ. The CDR3 reads CARPSAAGNYEQYF. Here the CDR3 DNA reads TGCGCCAGGCCGTCGGCAGCGGGGAACTACGAGCAGTACTTC. Using reference TRBV5-1 and TRBJ2-7 for the parts outside the CDR3, the full variable domain is KAGVTQTPRYLIKTRGQQVTLSCSPISGHRSVSWYQQTPGQGLQFLFEYFSETQRNKGNFPGRFSGRQFSNSRSEMNVSTLELGDSALYLCARPSAAGNYEQYFGPGTRLTVT.

The chain has TRBV3-1 (or the pseudogene TRBV3-2) and TRBJ1-3, with D possibly TRBD1 on 6 matching bases. The CDR3 is 13 residues long. V was pared by 4 bases and J by 4 bases, with 8 bases between. CDR1 and CDR2 (germline): LGHDT, YNNKEL (reference sequence). The CDR3, as DNA: TGTGCCAGCAGCCCGAGGGGGGGAAACACCATATATTTT. This sequence encodes CASSPRGGNTIYF.

This chain uses TRBV19 with TRBJ2-2; D remains ambiguous. V dropped 5 bases and J dropped 6 bases, with 7 bases sitting between them. In germline, CDR1 is LNHDA, CDR2 SQIVND (reference sequence). The CDR3 loop spans 12 amino acids. The DNA for the CDR3 is TGTGCCAGTAGTCCGGTTCCCGGGGAGCTGTTTTTT. Its protein is CASSPVPGELFF.

This rearrangement joins TRBV18 to TRBJ2-3; no definite D call. The CDR3 has 13 residues. Between the trimmed V and J ends, which lost 5 bases and 2 bases, there was a span of 8 bases. Germline-derived CDR1 and CDR2 are KGHSH and LQKENI. CDR3 amino acids: CASSLQATDTQYF. CDR3 nucleotides: TGTGCCAGCTCATTACAAGCCACAGATACGCAGTATTTT.

The V and J genes are TRBV7-3 and TRBJ2-1; D is undetermined. With 3 bases removed from V and 7 bases from J, the gap between germline ends came to 10 bases. The germline V gene encodes CDR1 SGHTA and CDR2 FQGTGA. The CDR3 contains 13 residues. CDR3 region: CASSLTPLNEQFF. As DNA, the CDR3 is TGTGCCAGCAGCTTGACCCCCCTAAATGAGCAGTTCTTC. The whole variable domain, filled in from reference TRBV7-3 and TRBJ2-1, reads GAGVSQTPSNKVTEKGKYVELRCDPISGHTALYWYRQSLGQGPEFLIYFQGTGAADDSGLPNDRFFAVRPEGSVSTLKIQRTERGDSAVYLCASSLTPLNEQFFGPGTRLTVL.

For the CDR3, the DNA is TGTGCCAGCAGTTTCCGGACTAGCGGGAGGTCCGAGCAGTACTTC. Its protein product is CASSFRTSGRSEQYF. This chain links TRBV27 with TRBJ2-7; TRBD2 agrees at 14 bases. V shed 3 bases and J 6 bases; nucleotides not matched to a gene: 4. CDR3 size: 15 residues. From germline, CDR1 is MNHEY and CDR2 SMNVEV (reference sequence).

This chain uses TRBV2 with TRBJ1-1; D unresolved. Per the germline V gene, CDR1 is SNHLY and CDR2 is FYNNEI. The CDR3 covers 13 residues. Trimming cost V 6 bases and J 5 bases, with 13 bases left between them. For the CDR3, the DNA is TGTGCCAGCAGGAGCGACTCTTGGACTGAAGCTTTCTTT. Translating it yields CASRSDSWTEAFF.

About this clone: Other DNA sequences of this sample code for an identical CDR3. The rearrangement joins TRBV20-1 to TRBJ1-2; D ambiguous. The V gene lost 0 bases and the J gene lost 8 bases, with 7 bases spanning the gap. This CDR3 comprises 11 residues. Germline-derived CDR1 and CDR2 are DFQATT and SNEGSKA (reference sequence). The CDR3 reads CSAREGRGYTF. The CDR3 DNA follows: TGCAGTGCTAGAGAGGGAAGAGGCTACACCTTC.